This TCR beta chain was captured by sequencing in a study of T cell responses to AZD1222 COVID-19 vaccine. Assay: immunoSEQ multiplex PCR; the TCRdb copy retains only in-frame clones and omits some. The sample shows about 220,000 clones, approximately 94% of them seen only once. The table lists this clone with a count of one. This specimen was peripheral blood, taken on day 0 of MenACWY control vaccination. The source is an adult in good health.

CDR3 coding DNA: TGTGCCAGCAGCTTAGCCGGCCCCACCTACGAGCAGTACTTC. It specifies CASSLAGPTYEQYF. J is TRBJ2-7 and V is TRBV7-2; D uncertain. Germline CDR1 and CDR2: SGHTA and FQGNSA. The V end lost 0 bases, the J end lost 2 bases, and 8 bases lay between the germline ends. The CDR3 is 14 residues long.